The rows below give T cell receptor beta chains drawn from one sample of a study of T cell responses to AZD1222 COVID-19 vaccine. Sequencing was performed with immunoSEQ multiplex PCR; in TCRdb, only in-frame clones are kept and a portion is missing. Found here are approximately 180,000 clones, just over 85% of them singletons; the top ten hold 6% to 8.5%. Sequenced here: peripheral blood, sampled on day 0 of AZD1222 vaccination. These receptors were collected from an adult in good health. CDR3s include the opening cysteine and the closing phenylalanine or tryptophan.

CASGPVYGYTF TRBJ1-2 11 TRBV28
CASSISLAGFYNEQFF TRBJ2-1 16 TRBV19
CAILGTESYGYTF TRBJ1-2 13 TRBV2
CARNTGPDSGANVLTF TRBJ2-6 16 TRBV5-3
CASSQDSLNQPQHF TRBJ1-5 14 TRBV6-5
CASSLGTGPSTDTQYF TRBJ2-3 16 TRBV7-6
CASTPRGPYTEAFF TRBJ1-1 14 TRBV6-5
CSLRDPNTEAFF TRBJ1-1 12 TRBV29-1
CASSFPYLMNTEAFF TRBJ1-1 15 TRBV11-2
CASSVAGEHRNGIYF TRBJ1-3 15 TRBV9
CASSYSPRVGTEAFF TRBJ1-1 15 TRBV6-5
CASSIEGGRWAEAFF TRBJ1-1 15 TRBV19
CASSEPGGQPQHF TRBJ1-5 13 TRBV7-9
CASSYSGSSYNEQFF TRBJ2-1 15 TRBV6-2/TRBV6-3
CASSSQMNTEAFF TRBJ1-1 13 TRBV4-3
CATSDWSGLRQETQYF TRBJ2-5 16 TRBV24-1
CASSLTGTSGYEQYF TRBJ2-7 15 TRBV7-8
CASSNRGEGTEAFF TRBJ1-1 14 TRBV19
CASSDGATGYEQYF TRBJ2-7 14 TRBV6-1
CASSRRGAGGIGYTF TRBJ1-2 15 TRBV11-2
CASTPNYGYTF TRBJ1-2 11 TRBV2
CASSLMGNTIYF TRBJ1-3 12 TRBV12-3/TRBV12-4
CASSQEGGPGGGYTF TRBJ1-2 15 TRBV3-1/TRBV3-2
CASSQDRQGALETDTQYF TRBJ2-3 18 TRBV4-2
CASSEYKQLNGYTF TRBJ1-2 14 TRBV2
CASSPGLRNEQFF TRBJ2-1 13 TRBV5-1
CASSDLDRGKYTGELFF TRBJ2-2 17 TRBV5-1
CASSLQGARGYTF TRBJ1-2 13 TRBV12-3/TRBV12-4
CASSLVGDRGGYNEQFF TRBJ2-1 17 TRBV5-1
CASSWPWDSRDYNEQFF TRBJ2-1 17 TRBV5-1
CASSLGQGENQPQHF TRBJ1-5 15 TRBV7-9
CASSTGTGVYNEQFF TRBJ2-1 15 TRBV18
CASRQGPWEQYF TRBJ2-7 12 TRBV3-1/TRBV3-2
CATSAGSGGMNTEAFF TRBJ1-1 16 TRBV24-1
CASSPPGNNEKLFF TRBJ1-4 14 TRBV5-1
CASSLRGGNQPQHF TRBJ1-5 14 TRBV5-5
CASSLAGQGVTEAFF TRBJ1-1 15 TRBV5-1
CASKGGLGLGNTEAFF TRBJ1-1 16 TRBV4-1
CASSSRGLQNTEAFF TRBJ1-1 15 TRBV5-1
CASKLRQAYEQYF TRBJ2-7 13 TRBV10-2
CASSPYQGNTIYF TRBJ1-3 13 TRBV3-1/TRBV3-2
CASSLSGWDNEQFF TRBJ2-1 14 TRBV13
CASSQAFEQYF TRBJ2-7 11 TRBV14
CASTQPPRVAEQYF TRBJ2-7 14 TRBV27
CAWSHGGTSGGKQFF TRBJ2-1 15 TRBV30
CASSSQALIGNNEQFF TRBJ2-1 16 TRBV28
CASSYGGGGSYEQYF TRBJ2-7 15 TRBV6-5
CASSVDIDYEQYF TRBJ2-7 13 TRBV9
CASTQTGRYEQYF TRBJ2-7 13 TRBV28
CASSRQGPGELFF TRBJ2-2 13 TRBV5-6
CASSQDSGSGANVLTF TRBJ2-6 16 TRBV3-1/TRBV3-2
CASSRGTLGEETQYF TRBJ2-5 15 TRBV5-1
CASSDQGLSGEQYF TRBJ2-7 14 TRBV11-2
CASSLERLAGGKTQYF TRBJ2-5 16 TRBV7-8
CASRRQETQYF TRBJ2-5 11 TRBV28
CAWSTGPNSPLHF TRBJ1-6 13 TRBV30